A single sample gave rise to the 20 T cell receptor beta chains below, sequenced in a study of cytomegalovirus exposure and HLA in healthy donors. The PCR contained 60 Vbeta and 13 Jbeta primers. Sequenced by immunoSEQ multiplex PCR; TCRdb stores in-frame clones only, minus some. The sample yields 150,000 to 200,000 clones, over 70% seen once. Sequences were obtained from PBMCs. Receptors originate from a woman aged 45 to 65 in good health and CMV-seronegative.

The chain recombines TRBV5-4 with TRBJ2-1; 8 bases line up with TRBD2. Germline V gene sequence: CDR1 SGHNT, CDR2 YYREEE (reference sequence). This CDR3 region has 17 residues. The trim removed 0 bases at V and 3 bases at J, leaving 8 bases unmatched. DNA of the CDR3: TGTGCCAGCAGCTTGGCGGCTAGCGGGCGCCTCTACAATGAGCAGTTCTTC. Protein product: CASSLAASGRLYNEQFF.

This chain connects TRBV9 to TRBJ2-3; the match to TRBD1 covers 9 bases. The ends lost 7 bases at V and 3 bases at J; junction bases unmatched: 6. Germline V gene lookup returns CDR1 SGDLS and CDR2 YYNGEE. The CDR3 length is 14 residues. The CDR3 loop reads CASGDRDGTDTQYF. CDR3 DNA sequence: TGTGCCAGCGGGGACAGGGACGGGACAGATACGCAGTATTTT. The complete variable domain, with remaining parts taken from reference TRBV9 and TRBJ2-3, reads DSGVTQTPKHLITATGQRVTLRCSPRSGDLSVYWYQQSLDQGLQFLIQYYNGEERAKGNILERFSAQQFPDLHSELNLSSLELGDSALYFCASGDRDGTDTQYFGPGTRLTVL.

The rearrangement joins TRBV6-4 to TRBJ1-2; TRBD1 aligns across 8 bases. This CDR3 region has 13 residues. V lost 6 bases and J lost 7; bases outside the gene matches: 7. Germline CDR1 is MRHNA and CDR2 is SNTAGT. The chain's CDR3 is CASREDRESGYTF. The CDR3 nucleotides read TGTGCCAGCAGGGAGGACAGGGAGAGTGGCTACACCTTC.

J is TRBJ2-6 and V is TRBV6-5; maybe TRBD1 (6 bases). Germline lookup yields CDR1 MNHEY and CDR2 SVGAGI. This CDR3 region has 16 residues. V was pared by 0 bases and J by 3 bases, with 9 bases between. The CDR3 DNA is TGTGCCAGCAGTTACTCAACAGGGATTGGGGCCAACGTCCTGACTTTC. This translates into CASSYSTGIGANVLTF.

V is TRBV5-1 and J is TRBJ2-2, with 9 bases lining up with TRBD1. This CDR3 contains 15 residues. Per the germline V gene, CDR1 is SGHRS and CDR2 is YFSETQ. Trimming cost V 1 base and J 7 bases; bases outside gene matches: 5. The chain's CDR3 is CASSLWTGEVGELFF. Here the CDR3 DNA reads TGCGCCAGCAGCTTGTGGACAGGGGAGGTCGGGGAGCTGTTTTTT.

The CDR3 region is CASSVTGAQETQYF. The CDR3 nucleotides are TGTGCCAGCAGCGTCACAGGGGCACAAGAGACCCAGTACTTC. V and J are TRBV7-6 and TRBJ2-5, with 7 bases fitting TRBD1. After removal of 5 bases from V and 2 bases from J, the junction contained 5 bases not matched to a gene. This CDR3 is built from 14 residues. Germline V gene lookup returns CDR1 SGHVS and CDR2 FNYEAQ.

The rearrangement uses TRBV7-9 and TRBJ2-1; D unclear. The CDR3 length is 13 residues. The V end was cut by 1 base, the J end by 6 bases, with 7 bases between. Per the germline V gene, CDR1 is SEHNR and CDR2 is FQNEAQ (reference sequence). The CDR3: CASSLGQFNEQFF. As DNA, the CDR3 is TGTGCCAGCAGCTTAGGCCAGTTCAATGAGCAGTTCTTC.

V usage is TRBV18 and J usage is TRBJ2-2; no definite D call. CDR1 and CDR2 from the germline V gene are KGHSH and LQKENI. The CDR3 consists of 13 residues. The V gene lost 4 bases and the J gene lost 3 bases, with 6 bases spanning the gap. The CDR3 is CASSQRDTGELFF. CDR3 nucleotides: TGTGCCAGCTCACAACGGGACACCGGGGAGCTGTTTTTT.

The V and J genes are TRBV9 and TRBJ1-2; 8 bases are shared with TRBD1. The CDR3 totals 13 residues. CDR1 is SGDLS and CDR2 is YYNGEE in the germline V gene. V was pared by 0 bases and J by 7 bases, with 2 bases of the junction left unmatched. In DNA form, the CDR3 reads TGTGCCAGCAGCGTAGAAACAGGGGGTGGCTACACCTTC. It yields the protein CASSVETGGGYTF.

This clone was observed a handful of times. This chain connects TRBV7-9 to TRBJ2-5; 8 nucleotides align to TRBD2. The tail of the sequence fits TRBJ2-7 better, so the J call may be wrong. This CDR3 is built from 14 residues. Germline assignment: CDR1 SEHNR and CDR2 FQNEAQ (reference sequence). The CDR3 DNA is TGTGCCAGCAGCTCCCTTAGCGGGAACGGCGAGCAGTACTTC. As protein: CASSSLSGNGEQYF.

This chain links TRBV5-1 with TRBJ2-5; D is possibly TRBD2 (5 bases). The CDR3 sequence is 15 residues long. Germline CDR1 reads SGHRS; CDR2 reads YFSETQ. The V and J ends lost 1 base and 1 base respectively, with 11 bases between them. For the CDR3, the DNA is TGCGCCAGCAGCTTGTCCGGGGTGGCCCAAGAGACCCAGTACTTC. Amino acid sequence: CASSLSGVAQETQYF.

This chain links TRBV28 with TRBJ2-5, with 9 bases fitting TRBD2. The junction had 19 bases not matched to a gene; V was cut back by 7 bases and J by 4 bases. CDR3 length equals 18 residues. Germline loops: CDR1 MDHEN, CDR2 SYDVKM. CDR3 sequence: CASTLISGSIIVGETQYF. CDR3 nucleotides: TGTGCCAGCACCCTCATTAGCGGGAGTATAATAGTTGGAGAGACCCAGTACTTC.

The chain is built from TRBV2 and TRBJ1-1, with a weak D call TRBD1 (6 bases). Germline CDR1 is SNHLY and CDR2 is FYNNEI. The CDR3 sequence is 14 residues long. V was trimmed by 9 bases and J by 1 base, leaving 15 bases between them. The CDR3: CASKAQGSNTEAFF. DNA for the CDR3: TGTGCCAGTAAAGCACAGGGTTCGAACACTGAAGCTTTCTTT.

The rearrangement links TRBV27 to TRBJ2-5, with 9 bases lining up with TRBD2. Trimming removed 1 base from V and 1 base from J; junction bases left unmatched: 7. Germline CDR1 is MNHEY and CDR2 is SMNVEV (reference sequence). The CDR3 runs to 17 residues. The CDR3 DNA sequence: TGTGCCAGCAGTTTATTGGGTCCTAGCGGGACCCAAGAGACCCAGTACTTC. It codes for CASSLLGPSGTQETQYF.

J is TRBJ2-5 and V is TRBV4-2; 10 bases match TRBD2. After removal of 5 bases from V and 5 bases from J, the junction contained 11 bases not matched to a gene. The CDR3 spans 16 residues. Germline lookup yields CDR1 LGHNA and CDR2 YNFKEQ. CDR3 DNA sequence: TGTGCCAGCAGCACAAGCCTAGCGGGAGCTGATGAGACCCAGTACTTC. It yields the protein CASSTSLAGADETQYF.

This chain connects TRBV5-1 to TRBJ1-4; 7 bases fit TRBD1. V trimming: 0 bases; J trimming: 5 bases; junction bases outside the gene matches: 4. The length of the CDR3 is 15 residues. Germline V gene lookup returns CDR1 SGHRS and CDR2 YFSETQ. The CDR3, as DNA: TGCGCCAGCAGCTTGGGGGGACAGTTAAATGAAAAACTGTTTTTT. Protein: CASSLGGQLNEKLFF. Combining the CDR3 with reference TRBV5-1 and TRBJ1-4 gives the whole variable domain KAGVTQTPRYLIKTRGQQVTLSCSPISGHRSVSWYQQTPGQGLQFLFEYFSETQRNKGNFPGRFSGRQFSNSRSEMNVSTLELGDSALYLCASSLGGQLNEKLFFGSGTQLSVL.

The chain employs TRBV7-9 and TRBJ2-3, with 7 bases fitting TRBD1. The CDR3 runs 13 residues. The junction had 4 bases not matched to a gene; V was cut back by 5 bases and J by 5 bases. Germline CDR1 and CDR2: SEHNR and FQNEAQ (reference sequence). The CDR3 nucleotides are TGTGCCAGCAGCCCGGGGACAGAAGATACGCAGTATTTT. Translated: CASSPGTEDTQYF. Full variable domain (outside the CDR3, taken from reference TRBV7-9 and TRBJ2-3): DTGVSQNPRHKITKRGQNVTFRCDPISEHNRLYWYRQTLGQGPEFLTYFQNEAQLEKSRLLSDRFSAERPKGSFSTLEIQRTEQGDSAMYLCASSPGTEDTQYFGPGTRLTVL.

The rearrangement uses TRBV18 and TRBJ2-7; 7 bases map to TRBD1. Germline values: CDR1 KGHSH, CDR2 LQKENI. Germline trimming cut 4 bases from V and 2 bases from J; bases unmatched to any gene: 2. CDR3 length: 13 amino acids. CDR3 sequence (DNA): TGTGCCAGCTCACAGGGGGCTGCCTACGAGCAGTACTTC. Its protein product is CASSQGAAYEQYF.

The chain carries TRBV5-1 and TRBJ2-7; TRBD2 might be the D (5 bases). Looked up from germline, CDR1 is SGHRS and CDR2 is YFSETQ. Deletions cut 0 bases from V and 3 bases from J, with 10 bases between. This CDR3 is 14 amino acids long. The chain's CDR3 is CASSLDSGVYEQYF. DNA for the CDR3: TGCGCCAGCAGCTTGGACAGCGGAGTCTACGAGCAGTACTTC. Using reference TRBV5-1 and TRBJ2-7 for the parts outside the CDR3, the full variable domain is KAGVTQTPRYLIKTRGQQVTLSCSPISGHRSVSWYQQTPGQGLQFLFEYFSETQRNKGNFPGRFSGRQFSNSRSEMNVSTLELGDSALYLCASSLDSGVYEQYFGPGTRLTVT.

This chain joins TRBV5-6 and TRBJ1-5; 10 bases are a match to TRBD1. The CDR3 length is 15 residues. V shed 3 bases and J 6 bases; nucleotides not matched to a gene: 6. CDR1 SGHDT and CDR2 YYEEEE come from the germline V gene. CDR3 in amino acids: CASSSPRDRGQPQHF. The CDR3 DNA sequence: TGTGCCAGCAGCTCACCTCGGGACAGGGGTCAGCCCCAGCATTTT.